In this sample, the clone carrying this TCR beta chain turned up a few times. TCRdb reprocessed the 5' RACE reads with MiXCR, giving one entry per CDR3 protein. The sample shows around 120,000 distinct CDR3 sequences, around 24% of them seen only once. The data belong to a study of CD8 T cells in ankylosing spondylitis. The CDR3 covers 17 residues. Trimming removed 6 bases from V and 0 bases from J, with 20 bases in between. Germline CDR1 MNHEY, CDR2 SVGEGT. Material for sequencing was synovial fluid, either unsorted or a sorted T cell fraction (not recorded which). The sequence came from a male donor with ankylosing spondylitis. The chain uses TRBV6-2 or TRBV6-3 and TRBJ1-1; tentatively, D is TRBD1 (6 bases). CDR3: CASRSGTYWTVNTEAFF. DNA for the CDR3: TGTGCCAGCAGAAGTGGGACATACTGGACGGTGAACACTGAAGCTTTCTTT.